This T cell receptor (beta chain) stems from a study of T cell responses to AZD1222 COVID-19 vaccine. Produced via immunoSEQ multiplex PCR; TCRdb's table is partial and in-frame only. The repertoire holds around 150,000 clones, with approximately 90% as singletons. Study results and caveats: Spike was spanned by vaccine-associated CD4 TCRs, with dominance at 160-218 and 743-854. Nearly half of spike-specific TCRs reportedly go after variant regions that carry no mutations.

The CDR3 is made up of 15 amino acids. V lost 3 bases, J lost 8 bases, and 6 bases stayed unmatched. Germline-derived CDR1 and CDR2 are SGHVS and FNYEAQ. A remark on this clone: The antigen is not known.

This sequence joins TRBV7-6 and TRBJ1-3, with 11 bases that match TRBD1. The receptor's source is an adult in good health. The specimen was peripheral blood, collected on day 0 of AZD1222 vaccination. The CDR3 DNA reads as TGTGCCAGCAGCTTGGAACCGGGACAGGGGGACACCATATATTTT. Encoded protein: CASSLEPGQGDTIYF.